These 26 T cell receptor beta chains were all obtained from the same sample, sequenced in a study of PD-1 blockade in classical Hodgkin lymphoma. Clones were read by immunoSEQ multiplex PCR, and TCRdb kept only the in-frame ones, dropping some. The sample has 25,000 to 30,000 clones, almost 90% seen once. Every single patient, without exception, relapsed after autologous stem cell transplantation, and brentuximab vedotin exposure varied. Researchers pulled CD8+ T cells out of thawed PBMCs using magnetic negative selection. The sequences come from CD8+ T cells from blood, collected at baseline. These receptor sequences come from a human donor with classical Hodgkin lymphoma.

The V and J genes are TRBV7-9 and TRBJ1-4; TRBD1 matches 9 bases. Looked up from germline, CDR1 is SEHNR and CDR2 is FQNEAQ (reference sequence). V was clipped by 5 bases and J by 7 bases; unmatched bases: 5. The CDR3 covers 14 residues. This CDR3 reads CASSPTGGFEKLFF. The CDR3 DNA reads TGTGCCAGCAGCCCTACAGGGGGCTTTGAAAAACTGTTTTTT.

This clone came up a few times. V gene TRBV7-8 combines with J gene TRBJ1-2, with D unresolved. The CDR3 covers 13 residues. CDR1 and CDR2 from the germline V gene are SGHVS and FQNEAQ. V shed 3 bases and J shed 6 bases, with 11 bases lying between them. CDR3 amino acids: CASSLVGKNGYTF. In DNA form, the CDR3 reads TGTGCCAGCAGCTTGGTTGGCAAAAATGGCTACACCTTC.

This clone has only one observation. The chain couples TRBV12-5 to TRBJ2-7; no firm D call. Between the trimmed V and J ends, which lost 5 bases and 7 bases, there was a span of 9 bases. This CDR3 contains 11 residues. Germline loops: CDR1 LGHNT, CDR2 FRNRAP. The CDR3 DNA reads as TGTGCTAGTGGTCTCACAATAGAGCAGTACTTC. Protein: CASGLTIEQYF.

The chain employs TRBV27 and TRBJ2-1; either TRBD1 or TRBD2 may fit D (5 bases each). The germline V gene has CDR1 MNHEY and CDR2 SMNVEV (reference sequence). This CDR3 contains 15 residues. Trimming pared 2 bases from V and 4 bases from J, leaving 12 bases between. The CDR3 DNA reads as TGTGCCAGCAGTTTAGGGACCCTGGGGTACAATGAGCAGTTCTTC. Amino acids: CASSLGTLGYNEQFF.

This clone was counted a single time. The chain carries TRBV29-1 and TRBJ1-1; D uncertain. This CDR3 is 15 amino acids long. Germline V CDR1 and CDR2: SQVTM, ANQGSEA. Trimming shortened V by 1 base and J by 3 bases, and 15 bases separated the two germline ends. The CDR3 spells CSVEGQTFRDTEAFF. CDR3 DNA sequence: TGCAGCGTTGAAGGGCAGACGTTTAGGGACACTGAAGCTTTCTTT.

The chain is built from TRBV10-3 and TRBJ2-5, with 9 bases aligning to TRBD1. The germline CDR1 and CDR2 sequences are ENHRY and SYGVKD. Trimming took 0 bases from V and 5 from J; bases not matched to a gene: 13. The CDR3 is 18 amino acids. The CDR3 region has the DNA TGTGCCATCAGTGAGTCGCTACCTTGGGACAGGGTTTATGAGACCCAGTACTTC. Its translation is CAISESLPWDRVYETQYF.

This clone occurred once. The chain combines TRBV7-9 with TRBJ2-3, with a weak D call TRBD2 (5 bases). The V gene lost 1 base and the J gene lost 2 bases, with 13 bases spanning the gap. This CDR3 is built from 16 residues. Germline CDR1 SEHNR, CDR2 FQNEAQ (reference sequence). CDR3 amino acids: CASSLVSRAYTDTQYF. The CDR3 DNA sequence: TGTGCCAGCAGCTTAGTTTCGCGGGCTTACACAGATACGCAGTATTTT.

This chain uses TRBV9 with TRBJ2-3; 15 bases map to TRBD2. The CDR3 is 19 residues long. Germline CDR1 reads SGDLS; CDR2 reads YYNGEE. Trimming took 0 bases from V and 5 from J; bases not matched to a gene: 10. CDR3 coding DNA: TGTGCCAGCAGCGTAGAGCCTGGACTAGCGGGAGGGTTAAGAGATACGCAGTATTTT. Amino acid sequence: CASSVEPGLAGGLRDTQYF.

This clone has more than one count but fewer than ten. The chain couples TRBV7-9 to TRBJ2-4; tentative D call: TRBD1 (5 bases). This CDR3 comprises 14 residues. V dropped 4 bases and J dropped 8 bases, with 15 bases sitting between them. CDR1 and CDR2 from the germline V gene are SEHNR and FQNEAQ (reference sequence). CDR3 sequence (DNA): TGTGCCAGCAGCTCAGAACAGGAGTGGGACATTCAGTACTTC. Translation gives CASSSEQEWDIQYF.

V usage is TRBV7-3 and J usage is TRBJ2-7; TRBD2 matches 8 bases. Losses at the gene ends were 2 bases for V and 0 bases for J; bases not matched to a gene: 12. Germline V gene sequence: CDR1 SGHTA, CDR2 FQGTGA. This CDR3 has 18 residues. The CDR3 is CASSLPPEWREVSYEQYF. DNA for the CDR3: TGTGCCAGCAGCTTACCCCCGGAGTGGCGGGAGGTCTCCTACGAGCAGTACTTC.

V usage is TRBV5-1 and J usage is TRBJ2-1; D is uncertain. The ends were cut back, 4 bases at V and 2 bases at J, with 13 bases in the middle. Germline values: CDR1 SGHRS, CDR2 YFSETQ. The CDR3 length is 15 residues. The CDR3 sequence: CASSLDRVPYNEQFF. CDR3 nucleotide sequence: TGCGCCAGCAGCCTCGACCGGGTGCCCTACAATGAGCAGTTCTTC.

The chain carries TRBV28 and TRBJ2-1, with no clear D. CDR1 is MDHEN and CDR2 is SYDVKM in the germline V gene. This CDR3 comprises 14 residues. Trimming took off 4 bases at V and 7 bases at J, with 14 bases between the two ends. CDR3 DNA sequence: TGTGCCAGCAGTTCGGTAGGATTTGATAATGAGCAGTTCTTC. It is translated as CASSSVGFDNEQFF.

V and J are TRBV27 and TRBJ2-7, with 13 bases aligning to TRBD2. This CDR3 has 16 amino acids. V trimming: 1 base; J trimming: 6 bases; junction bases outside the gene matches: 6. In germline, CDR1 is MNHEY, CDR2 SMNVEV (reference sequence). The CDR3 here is CASSLFGLAGEGEQYF. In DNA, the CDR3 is TGTGCCAGCAGTTTATTTGGACTAGCGGGAGAAGGCGAGCAGTACTTC.

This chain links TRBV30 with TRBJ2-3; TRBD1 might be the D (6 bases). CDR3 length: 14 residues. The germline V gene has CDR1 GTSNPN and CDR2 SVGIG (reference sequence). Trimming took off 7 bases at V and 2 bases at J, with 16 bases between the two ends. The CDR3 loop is CAFQTGSATDTQYF. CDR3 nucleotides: TGTGCCTTTCAAACAGGGTCGGCCACAGATACGCAGTATTTT.

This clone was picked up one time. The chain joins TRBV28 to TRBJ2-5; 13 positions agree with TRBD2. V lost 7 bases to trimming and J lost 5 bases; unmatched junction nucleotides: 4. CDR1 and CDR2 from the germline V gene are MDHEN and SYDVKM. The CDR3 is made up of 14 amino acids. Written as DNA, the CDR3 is TGTGCCAGCATGGGACTAGCGGGACTGGAGACCCAGTACTTC. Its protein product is CASMGLAGLETQYF.

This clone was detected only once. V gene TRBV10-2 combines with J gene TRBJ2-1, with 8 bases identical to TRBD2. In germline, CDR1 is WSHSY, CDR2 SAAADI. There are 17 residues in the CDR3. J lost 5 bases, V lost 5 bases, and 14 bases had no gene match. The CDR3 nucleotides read TGCGCCAGCAGTTTTACTAGCGGACCCATCGAAGACAATGAGCAGTTCTTC. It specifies CASSFTSGPIEDNEQFF.

This CDR3 is CASSLGRSLYEQYF. Written as DNA, the CDR3 is TGTGCCAGCAGCTTGGGGAGGTCTCTATACGAGCAGTACTTC. This chain uses TRBV5-6 with TRBJ2-7; tentative D call: TRBD2 (5 bases). Germline values: CDR1 SGHDT, CDR2 YYEEEE. The CDR3 consists of 14 residues. With 0 bases removed from V and 4 bases from J, the gap between germline ends came to 11 bases.

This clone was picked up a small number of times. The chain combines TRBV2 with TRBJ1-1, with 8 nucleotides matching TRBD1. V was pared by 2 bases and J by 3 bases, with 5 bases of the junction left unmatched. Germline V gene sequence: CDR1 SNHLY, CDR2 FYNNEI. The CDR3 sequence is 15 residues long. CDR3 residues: CASSEWQGADTEAFF. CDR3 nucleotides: TGTGCCAGCAGTGAATGGCAGGGGGCGGACACTGAAGCTTTCTTT.

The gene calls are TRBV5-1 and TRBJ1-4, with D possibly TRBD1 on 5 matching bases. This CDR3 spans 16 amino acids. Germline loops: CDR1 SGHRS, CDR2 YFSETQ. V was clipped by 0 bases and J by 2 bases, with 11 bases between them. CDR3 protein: CASSLDYEGTNEKLFF. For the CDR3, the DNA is TGCGCCAGCAGCTTGGATTATGAGGGGACTAATGAAAAACTGTTTTTT.

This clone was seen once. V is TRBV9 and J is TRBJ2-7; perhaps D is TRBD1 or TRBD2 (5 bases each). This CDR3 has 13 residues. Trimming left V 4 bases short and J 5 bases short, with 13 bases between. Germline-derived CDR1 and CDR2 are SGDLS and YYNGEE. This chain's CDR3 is CASSLGREDEQYF. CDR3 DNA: TGTGCCAGCAGCCTGGGACGCGAGGACGAGCAGTACTTC.

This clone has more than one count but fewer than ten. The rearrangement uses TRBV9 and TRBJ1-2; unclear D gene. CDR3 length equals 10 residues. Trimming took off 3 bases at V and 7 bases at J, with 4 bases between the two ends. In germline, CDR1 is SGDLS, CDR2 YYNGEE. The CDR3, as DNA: TGTGCCAGCAGCGGGTCTGGCTACACCTTC. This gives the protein CASSGSGYTF.

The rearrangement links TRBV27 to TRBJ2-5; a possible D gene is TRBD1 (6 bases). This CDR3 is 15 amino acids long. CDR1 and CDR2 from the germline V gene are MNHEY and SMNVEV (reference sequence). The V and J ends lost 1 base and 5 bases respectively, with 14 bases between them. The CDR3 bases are TGTGCCAGCAGTTTATTGCCAGGGGAGAGGGAGACCCAGTACTTC. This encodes CASSLLPGERETQYF.

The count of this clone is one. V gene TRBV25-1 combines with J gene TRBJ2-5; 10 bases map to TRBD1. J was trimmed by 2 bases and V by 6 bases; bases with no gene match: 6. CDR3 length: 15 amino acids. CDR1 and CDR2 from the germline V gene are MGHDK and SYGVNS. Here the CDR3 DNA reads TGTGCCAGCAGCCACCGGGACAGGGGACAAGAGACCCAGTACTTC. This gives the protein CASSHRDRGQETQYF.

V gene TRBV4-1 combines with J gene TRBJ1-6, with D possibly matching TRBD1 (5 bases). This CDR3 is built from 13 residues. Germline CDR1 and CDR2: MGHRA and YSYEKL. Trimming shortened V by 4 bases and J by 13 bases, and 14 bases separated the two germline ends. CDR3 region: CASSLGTASPLHF. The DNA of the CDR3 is TGCGCCAGCAGCCTCGGGACCGCTTCTCCCCTCCACTTT.

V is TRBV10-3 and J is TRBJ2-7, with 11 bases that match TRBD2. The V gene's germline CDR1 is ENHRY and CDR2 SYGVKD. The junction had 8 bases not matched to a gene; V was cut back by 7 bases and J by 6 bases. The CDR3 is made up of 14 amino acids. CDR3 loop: CAINPTSGKGEQYF. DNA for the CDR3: TGTGCCATCAACCCGACTAGCGGGAAGGGCGAGCAGTACTTC.

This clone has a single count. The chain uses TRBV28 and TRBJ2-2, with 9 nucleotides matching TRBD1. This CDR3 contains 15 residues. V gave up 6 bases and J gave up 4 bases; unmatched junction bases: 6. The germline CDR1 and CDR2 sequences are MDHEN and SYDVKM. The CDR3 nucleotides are TGTGCCAGCAGGCGGACAGGGGCTGTCACCGGGGAGCTGTTTTTT. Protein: CASRRTGAVTGELFF.